These T cell receptor beta chains were read from a single sample in a study of T cell repertoires in cytomegalovirus infection. TCRdb analysed the reads with MiXCR anew, one entry per CDR3 protein. The sample includes 300,000 or so distinct CDR3 sequences, under 30% seen only once; the top ten take about 14%. The sample was PBMCs. These receptor sequences come from a human donor in good health (CMV status not recorded). Some clones in this sample may be carry-over from other donors' samples. CDR3s include the opening cysteine and the closing phenylalanine or tryptophan. Fields, in order: D gene, V gene, clone size, J gene, CDR3 DNA, CDR3 protein. A D gene is named only where the DNA matches it firmly. For some rows the clone size is stated as once, few or many, or as a class when expanded; others skip it.

D: TRBD1
V: TRBV11-2
size: NA
J: TRBJ1-2
DNA: TGTGCCAGCAGCTTAGGACAGGGGTTCGATGGCTACACCTTC
CDR3: CASSLGQGFDGYTF

D: NA
V: TRBV7-2
size: NA
J: TRBJ2-1
DNA: TGTGCCAGCAGCCGACGAAGATCGGGGCCCGAGGGAAGGAATGAGCAGTTCTTC
CDR3: CASSRRRSGPEGRNEQFF

D: TRBD2
V: TRBV28
size: few
J: TRBJ2-7
DNA: TGTGCCAGCAGTTTATTAGGGGAGGGAGCAACCGAGCAGTACTTC
CDR3: CASSLLGEGATEQYF

D: NA
V: TRBV11-2
size: many
J: TRBJ2-1
DNA: TGTGCCAGCAGCTTAGTGGGGGGCGCCTACAATGAGCAGTTCTTC
CDR3: CASSLVGGAYNEQFF

D: NA
V: TRBV7-2
size: many
J: TRBJ2-2
DNA: TGTGCCAGCAGCTGGGGCCCGAACACCGGGGAGCTGTTTTTT
CDR3: CASSWGPNTGELFF

D: TRBD2
V: TRBV7-7
size: many
J: TRBJ2-3
DNA: TGTGCCAGCAGCTCAAGCGGGAGTCTCGCAGATACGCAGTATTTT
CDR3: CASSSSGSLADTQYF

D: NA
V: TRBV14
size: few
J: TRBJ2-7
DNA: TGTGCCAGCAGCCAAGATCAAGTTACTACCCAGTACTTC
CDR3: CASSQDQVTTQYF

D: NA
V: TRBV15
size: NA
J: TRBJ2-7
DNA: TGTGCCACCAGCAGAGGTGGTCCATACGAGCAGTACTTC
CDR3: CATSRGGPYEQYF

D: TRBD1
V: TRBV5-1
size: few
J: TRBJ2-2
DNA: TGCGCCAGCACCGGGACAGGAAACACCGGGGAGCTGTTTTTT
CDR3: CASTGTGNTGELFF

D: TRBD1
V: TRBV12-3/TRBV12-4
size: many
J: TRBJ1-6
DNA: TGTGCCAGCAGTTTACAGACAGGGGCCTCACCCCTCCACTTT
CDR3: CASSLQTGASPLHF

D: TRBD2
V: TRBV11-2
size: NA
J: TRBJ2-7
DNA: TGTGCCAGCAGCTTTGAGGTCGGGGGGGCTGGGGAGCAGTACTTC
CDR3: CASSFEVGGAGEQYF

D: NA
V: TRBV7-6
size: NA
J: TRBJ2-5
DNA: TGTGCCAGCAGCGATCGGACGGGCTTAGAGACCCAGTACTTC
CDR3: CASSDRTGLETQYF

D: NA
V: TRBV5-1
size: NA
J: TRBJ2-1
DNA: TGCGCCAGCAGCTTGGTGGGGGGGGCTGCCTACAATGAGCAGTTCTTC
CDR3: CASSLVGGAAYNEQFF

D: TRBD2
V: TRBV7-2
size: many
J: TRBJ2-1
DNA: TGTGCCAGCAGTCAAAGAGGGGCTAGCGGTTACAATGAGCAGTTCTTC
CDR3: CASSQRGASGYNEQFF

D: TRBD2
V: TRBV7-2
size: many
J: TRBJ2-7
DNA: TGTGCCAGCAGCTCTAGCGGGGGGGCCTACGAGCAGTACTTC
CDR3: CASSSSGGAYEQYF

D: NA
V: TRBV6-2/TRBV6-3
size: few
J: TRBJ1-2
DNA: TGTGCCAGCAGTTACCTGGATGGCTACACCTTC
CDR3: CASSYLDGYTF

D: TRBD1
V: TRBV7-9
size: NA
J: TRBJ1-1
DNA: TGTGCCAGCAGCTTAGCGCGGGCAGGGGGCACTGAAGCTTTCTTT
CDR3: CASSLARAGGTEAFF

D: NA
V: TRBV5-1
size: few
J: TRBJ1-3
DNA: TGCGCCAGCAGTGGCAGTGAGGGAAACACCATATATTTT
CDR3: CASSGSEGNTIYF

D: NA
V: TRBV6-5
size: NA
J: TRBJ2-2
DNA: TGTGCCAGCAGAAAATCCTCACTGGCCGGTACCGGGGAGCTGTTTTTT
CDR3: CASRKSSLAGTGELFF

D: NA
V: TRBV7-2
size: many
J: TRBJ1-5
DNA: TGTGCCAGCAGCTTAGGGACTGAACAGCCCCAGCATTTT
CDR3: CASSLGTEQPQHF